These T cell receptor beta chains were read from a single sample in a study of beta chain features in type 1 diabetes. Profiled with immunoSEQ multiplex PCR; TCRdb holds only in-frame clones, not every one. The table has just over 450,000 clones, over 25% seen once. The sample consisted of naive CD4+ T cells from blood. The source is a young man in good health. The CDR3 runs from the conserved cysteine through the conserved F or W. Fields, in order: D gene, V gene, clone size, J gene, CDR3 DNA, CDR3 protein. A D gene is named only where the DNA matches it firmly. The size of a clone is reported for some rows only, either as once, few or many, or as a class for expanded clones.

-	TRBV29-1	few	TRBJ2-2	TGCAGCGTTGCGGGTGTCCGCAGCGGGGAGCTGTTTTTT	CSVAGVRSGELFF
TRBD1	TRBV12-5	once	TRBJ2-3	TGTGCTAGTGGGCAGGGACAGTTCACAGATACGCAGTATTTT	CASGQGQFTDTQYF
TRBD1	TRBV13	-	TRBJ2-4	TGTGCCACCCGACAGGGGAAAGCCAAAAACATTCAGTACTTC	CATRQGKAKNIQYF
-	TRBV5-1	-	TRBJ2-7	TGCGCCAGCAGCCAAGCGGAGGGATACTACGAGCAGTACTTC	CASSQAEGYYEQYF
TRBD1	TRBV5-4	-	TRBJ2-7	TGTGCCAGCAGCAGACGACAGGGCCACTACGAGCAGTACTTC	CASSRRQGHYEQYF
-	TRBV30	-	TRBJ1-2	TGTGCCTGGAGTGTACGGGGGTCGGATGGCTACACCTTC	CAWSVRGSDGYTF
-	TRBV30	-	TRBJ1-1	TGTGCCTGGAGTGCCGAGCGGGACACTGAAGCTTTCTTT	CAWSAERDTEAFF
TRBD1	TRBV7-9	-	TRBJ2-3	TGTGCCAGCAGTTTCGTCGCGGGACAGGCGGGGGATACGCAGTATTTT	CASSFVAGQAGDTQYF
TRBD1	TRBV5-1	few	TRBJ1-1	TGCGCCAGCAGCTTGGCTGGACAGGCAACTGAAGCTTTCTTT	CASSLAGQATEAFF
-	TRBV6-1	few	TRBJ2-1	TGTGCCAGCAGTGAACTTGCTTCTGAGCAGTTCTTC	CASSELASEQFF
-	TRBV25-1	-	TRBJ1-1	TGTGCCAGTAGCAGGGATGTAAACACTGAAGCTTTCTTT	CASSRDVNTEAFF
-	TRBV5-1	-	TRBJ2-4	TGCGCCAGCAGCTTGGAGGCTAGTCTAGCCAAAAACATTCAGTACTTC	CASSLEASLAKNIQYF
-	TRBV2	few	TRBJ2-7	TGTGCCAGCAGTGAGGTTAACGAGCAGTACTTC	CASSEVNEQYF
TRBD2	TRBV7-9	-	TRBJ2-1	TGTGCCAGCAGCTCTGGACTAGCGGTATACAATGAGCAGTTCTTC	CASSSGLAVYNEQFF
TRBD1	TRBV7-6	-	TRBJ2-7	TGTGCCAGCAGCTTACGACAGGGAGAGTACGAGCAGTACTTC	CASSLRQGEYEQYF
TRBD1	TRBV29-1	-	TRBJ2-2	TGCAGCGCCGGGACAGCATCCACCGGGGAGCTGTTTTTT	CSAGTASTGELFF
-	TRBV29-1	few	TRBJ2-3	TGCAGCGCCCTAAGCGAGGATACGCAGTATTTT	CSALSEDTQYF
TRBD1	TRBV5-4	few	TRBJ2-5	TGTGCCAGCAGTCGACAGGGGGTCTCGGAGACCCAGTACTTC	CASSRQGVSETQYF
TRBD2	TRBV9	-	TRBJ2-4	TGTGCCAGCAGCGTAGGCGCAGCGGGAGGAACCAAAAACATTCAGTACTTC	CASSVGAAGGTKNIQYF
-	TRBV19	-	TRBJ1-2	TGTGCCAGTAGTCCCCGACAGGATCGAGGCTACACCTTC	CASSPRQDRGYTF
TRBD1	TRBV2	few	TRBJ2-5	TGTGCCAGTAGTTGGGAAGACAGGGACCTTGGGGAGACCCAGTACTTC	CASSWEDRDLGETQYF
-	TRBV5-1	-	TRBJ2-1	TGCGCCAGCGCTGGGGGAGGAAGTTCCTACAATGAGCAGTTCTTC	CASAGGGSSYNEQFF
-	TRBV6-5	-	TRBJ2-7	TGTGCCAGCAGTTACTCGCCCCATCAGTACTTC	CASSYSPHQYF
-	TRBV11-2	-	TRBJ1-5	TGTGCCAGCAGCCTAACACAGGGTAGCAATCAGCCCCAGCATTTT	CASSLTQGSNQPQHF
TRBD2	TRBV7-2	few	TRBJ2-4	TGTGCCAGCAGCTTGTTACTAGCGGGAGGCACCAAAGCCAAAAACATTCAGTACTTC	CASSLLLAGGTKAKNIQYF
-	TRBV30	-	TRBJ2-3	TGTGCCTGGAGTGTACTCCGAGGGGATACGCAGTATTTT	CAWSVLRGDTQYF
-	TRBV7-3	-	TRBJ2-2	TGTGCCAGCGAGGGGCCCAGCAGGACCGGGGAGCTGTTTTTT	CASEGPSRTGELFF
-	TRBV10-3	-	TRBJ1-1	TGTGCCATCAGTCGGACAGTGGTCACTGAAGCTTTCTTT	CAISRTVVTEAFF
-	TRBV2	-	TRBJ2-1	TGTGCCAGCTCGGGGGAACTTTTCTACAATGAGCAGTTCTTC	CASSGELFYNEQFF
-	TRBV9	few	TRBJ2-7	TGTGCCAGTGAGAGAAGGGGCGAGCAGTACTTC	CASERRGEQYF